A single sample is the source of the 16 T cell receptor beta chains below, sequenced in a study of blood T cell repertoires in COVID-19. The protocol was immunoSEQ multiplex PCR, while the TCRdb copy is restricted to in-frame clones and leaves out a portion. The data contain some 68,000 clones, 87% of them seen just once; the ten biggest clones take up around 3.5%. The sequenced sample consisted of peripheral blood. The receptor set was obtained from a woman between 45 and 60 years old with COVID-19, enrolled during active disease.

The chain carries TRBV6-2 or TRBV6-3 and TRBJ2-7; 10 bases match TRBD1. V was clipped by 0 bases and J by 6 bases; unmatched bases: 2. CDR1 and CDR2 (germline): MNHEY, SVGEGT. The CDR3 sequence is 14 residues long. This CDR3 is CASSYSWTGGEQYF. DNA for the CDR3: TGTGCCAGCAGTTACTCCTGGACAGGGGGCGAGCAGTACTTC.

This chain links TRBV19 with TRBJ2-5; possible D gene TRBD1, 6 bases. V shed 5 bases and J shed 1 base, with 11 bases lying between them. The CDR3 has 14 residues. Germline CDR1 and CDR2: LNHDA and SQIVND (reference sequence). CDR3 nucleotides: TGTGCCAGTAGTTTACAGGGCCCCCAAGAGACCCAGTACTTC. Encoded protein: CASSLQGPQETQYF.

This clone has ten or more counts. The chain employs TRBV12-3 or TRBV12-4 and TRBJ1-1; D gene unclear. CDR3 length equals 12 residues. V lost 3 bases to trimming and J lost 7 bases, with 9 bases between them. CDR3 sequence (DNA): TGTGCCAGCAGTTTGGGCAGACGTGAAGCTTTCTTT. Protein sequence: CASSLGRREAFF.

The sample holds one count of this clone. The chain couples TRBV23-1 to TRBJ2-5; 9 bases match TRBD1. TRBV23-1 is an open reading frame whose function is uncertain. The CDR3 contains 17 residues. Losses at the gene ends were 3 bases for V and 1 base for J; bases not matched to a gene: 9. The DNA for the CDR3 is TGCGCCAGCAGTCATGCCGGGACAGGGACCATCCAAGAGACCCAGTACTTC. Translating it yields CASSHAGTGTIQETQYF.

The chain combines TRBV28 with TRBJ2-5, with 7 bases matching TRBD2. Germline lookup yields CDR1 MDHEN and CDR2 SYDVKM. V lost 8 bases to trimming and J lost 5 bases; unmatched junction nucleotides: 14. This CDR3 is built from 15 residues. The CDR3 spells CASGLAGAQGETQYF. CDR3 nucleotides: TGTGCCAGCGGACTGGCGGGAGCCCAAGGGGAGACCCAGTACTTC.

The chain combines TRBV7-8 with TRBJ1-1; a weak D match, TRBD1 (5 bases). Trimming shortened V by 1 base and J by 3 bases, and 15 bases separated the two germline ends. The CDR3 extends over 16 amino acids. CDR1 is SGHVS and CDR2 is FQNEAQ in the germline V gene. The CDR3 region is CASSLEAGRIDTEAFF. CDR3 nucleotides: TGTGCCAGCAGCTTAGAGGCAGGGAGGATTGACACTGAAGCTTTCTTT.

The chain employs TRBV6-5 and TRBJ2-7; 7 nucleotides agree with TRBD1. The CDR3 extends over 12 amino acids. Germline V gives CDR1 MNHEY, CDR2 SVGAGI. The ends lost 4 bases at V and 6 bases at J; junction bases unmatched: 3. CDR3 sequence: CASSLQGSEQYF. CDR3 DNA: TGTGCCAGCAGTTTACAGGGGTCCGAGCAGTACTTC.

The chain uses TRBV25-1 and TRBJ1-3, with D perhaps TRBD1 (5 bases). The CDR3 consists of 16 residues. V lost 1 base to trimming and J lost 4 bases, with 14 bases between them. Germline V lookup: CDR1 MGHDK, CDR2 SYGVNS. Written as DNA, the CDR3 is TGTGCCAGCAGTGAATTGGGGGGGTCTGACGGAAACACCATATATTTT. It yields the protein CASSELGGSDGNTIYF.

The CDR3, as DNA: TGCAGCGTTGGGCTTCTAGCCCCAGAGACCCAGTACTTC. Its protein product is CSVGLLAPETQYF. The rearrangement links TRBV29-1 to TRBJ2-5, with D possibly matching TRBD2 (5 bases). The CDR3 extends over 13 amino acids. V lost 4 bases, J lost 4 bases, and 13 bases lay in between. CDR1 and CDR2 (germline): SQVTM, ANQGSEA.

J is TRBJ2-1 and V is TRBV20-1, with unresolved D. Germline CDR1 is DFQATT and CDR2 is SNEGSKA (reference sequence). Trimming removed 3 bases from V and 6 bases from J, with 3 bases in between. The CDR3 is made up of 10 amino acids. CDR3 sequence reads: CSARSNEQFF. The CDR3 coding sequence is TGCAGTGCTAGGAGCAATGAGCAGTTCTTC.

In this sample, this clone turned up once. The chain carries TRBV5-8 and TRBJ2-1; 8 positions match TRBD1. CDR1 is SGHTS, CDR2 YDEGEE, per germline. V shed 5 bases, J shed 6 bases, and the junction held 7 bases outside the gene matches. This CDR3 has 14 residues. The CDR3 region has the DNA TGTGCCAGCAGGCGGGACAGGAGGCCCAATGAGCAGTTCTTC. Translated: CASRRDRRPNEQFF.

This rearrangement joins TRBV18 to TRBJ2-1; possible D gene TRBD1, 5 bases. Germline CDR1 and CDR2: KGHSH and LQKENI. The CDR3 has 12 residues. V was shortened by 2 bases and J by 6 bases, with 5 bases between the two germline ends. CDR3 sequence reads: CASSPGANEQFF. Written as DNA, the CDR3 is TGTGCCAGCTCACCAGGGGCCAATGAGCAGTTCTTC.

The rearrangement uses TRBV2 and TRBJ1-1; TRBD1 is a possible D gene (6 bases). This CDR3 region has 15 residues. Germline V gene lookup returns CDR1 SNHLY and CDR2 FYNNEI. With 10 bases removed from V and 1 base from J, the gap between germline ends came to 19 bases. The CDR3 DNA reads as TGTGCCACCTACAGGGATTATAACCCGAACACTGAAGCTTTCTTT. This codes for CATYRDYNPNTEAFF.

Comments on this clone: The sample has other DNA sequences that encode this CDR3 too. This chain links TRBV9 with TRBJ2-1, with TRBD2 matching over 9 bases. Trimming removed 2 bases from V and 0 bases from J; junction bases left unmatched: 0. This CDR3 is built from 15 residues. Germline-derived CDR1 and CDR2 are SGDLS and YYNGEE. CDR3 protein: CASSVSGSSYNEQFF. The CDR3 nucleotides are TGTGCCAGCAGCGTTAGCGGGAGCTCCTACAATGAGCAGTTCTTC.

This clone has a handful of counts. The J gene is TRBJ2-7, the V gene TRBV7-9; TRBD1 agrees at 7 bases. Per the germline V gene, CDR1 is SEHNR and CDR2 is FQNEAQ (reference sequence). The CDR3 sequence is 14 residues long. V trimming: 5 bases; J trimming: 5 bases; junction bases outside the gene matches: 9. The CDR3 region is CASSPGQPRNEQYF. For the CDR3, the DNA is TGTGCCAGCAGCCCGGGACAGCCTAGGAACGAGCAGTACTTC.

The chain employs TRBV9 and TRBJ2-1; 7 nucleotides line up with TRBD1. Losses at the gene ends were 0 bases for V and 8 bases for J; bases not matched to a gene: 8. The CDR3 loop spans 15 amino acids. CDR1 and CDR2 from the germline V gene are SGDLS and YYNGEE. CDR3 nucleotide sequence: TGTGCCAGCAGCGTAGGAAGGGGGCTCGGCCATGAGCAGTTCTTC. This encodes CASSVGRGLGHEQFF. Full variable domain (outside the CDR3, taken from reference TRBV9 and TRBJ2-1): DSGVTQTPKHLITATGQRVTLRCSPRSGDLSVYWYQQSLDQGLQFLIQYYNGEERAKGNILERFSAQQFPDLHSELNLSSLELGDSALYFCASSVGRGLGHEQFFGPGTRLTVL.